This T cell receptor beta chain was recorded in a study of blood T cell repertoires in COVID-19. Study summary: Sample material is recorded as cDNA or gDNA derived from T cells, B-cell-depleted T cells, or PBMCs.

In the source study's methods: Using reference gene primer amplification, nucleated cell counts were estimated. Profiling relied on immunoSEQ multiplex PCR, and the TCRdb table lists in-frame clones only, not all of them. V, J and clone size derive from that table, while D and trimming were established from the DNA sequence. This repertoire shows some 180,000 clones, 70% to 80% found once; its top ten account for roughly 8.6%. This sequence originates from a woman in her fifties or sixties with active or convalescent COVID-19. Sequenced sample: peripheral blood.

CDR3 amino acids: CASTTGREGEQFF. The CDR3 bases are TGTGCCAGCACCACTGGGAGGGAGGGTGAGCAGTTCTTC. The V and J genes are TRBV7-2 and TRBJ2-1, with 7 bases lining up with TRBD2. V dropped 7 bases and J dropped 9; count of bases not matched to a gene: 9. The CDR3 extends over 13 amino acids. Germline V CDR1 and CDR2: SGHTA, FQGNSA.